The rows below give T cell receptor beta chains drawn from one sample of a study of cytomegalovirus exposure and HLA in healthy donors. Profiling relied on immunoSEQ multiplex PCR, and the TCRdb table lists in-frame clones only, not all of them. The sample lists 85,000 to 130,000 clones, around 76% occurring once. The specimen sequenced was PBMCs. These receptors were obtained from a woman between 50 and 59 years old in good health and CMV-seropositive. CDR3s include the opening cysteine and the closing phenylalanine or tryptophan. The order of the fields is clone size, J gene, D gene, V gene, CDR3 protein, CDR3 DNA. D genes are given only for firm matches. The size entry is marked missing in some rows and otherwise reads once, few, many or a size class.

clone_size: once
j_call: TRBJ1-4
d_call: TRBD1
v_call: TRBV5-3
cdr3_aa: CARSLPDRGVCSEKLFF
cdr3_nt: TGTGCCAGAAGCTTACCAGACAGGGGTGTTTGCAGCGAAAAACTGTTTTTT

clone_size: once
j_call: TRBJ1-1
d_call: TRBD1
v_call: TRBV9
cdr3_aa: CASQGAESTGAFF
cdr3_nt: TGTGCCAGCCAGGGGGCAGAGTCGACTGGAGCTTTCTTT

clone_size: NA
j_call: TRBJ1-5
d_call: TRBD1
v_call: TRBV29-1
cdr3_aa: CSVRDRADQPQHF
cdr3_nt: TGCAGCGTCCGGGACAGGGCGGATCAGCCCCAGCATTTT

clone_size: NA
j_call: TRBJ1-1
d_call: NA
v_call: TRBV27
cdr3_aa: CASSPSDRLAEAFF
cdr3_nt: TGTGCCAGCAGTCCCTCAGACAGGCTTGCTGAAGCTTTCTTT

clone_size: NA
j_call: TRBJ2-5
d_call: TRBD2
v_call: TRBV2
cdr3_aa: CASSERLTSGSVETQYF
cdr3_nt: TGTGCCAGCAGTGAGAGGCTGACTAGCGGGAGCGTTGAGACCCAGTACTTC

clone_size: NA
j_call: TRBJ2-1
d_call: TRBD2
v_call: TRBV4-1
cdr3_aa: CASSRTSGSSYNEQFF
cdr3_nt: TGCGCCAGCAGCCGGACTAGCGGGAGCTCCTACAATGAGCAGTTCTTC

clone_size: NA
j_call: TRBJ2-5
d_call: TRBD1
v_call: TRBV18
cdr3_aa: CASSQWDRAKETQYF
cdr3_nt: TGTGCCAGCTCACAGTGGGACAGGGCGAAAGAGACCCAGTACTTC

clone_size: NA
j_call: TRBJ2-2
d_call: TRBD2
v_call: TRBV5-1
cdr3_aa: CASSLGAGGNTGELFF
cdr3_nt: TGCGCCAGCAGCTTAGGAGCGGGGGGGAACACCGGGGAGCTGTTTTTT

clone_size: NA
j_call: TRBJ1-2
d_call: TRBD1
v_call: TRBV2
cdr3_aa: CASRDRELDYGYTF
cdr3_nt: TGTGCCAGCAGGGACAGGGAATTGGACTATGGCTACACCTTC

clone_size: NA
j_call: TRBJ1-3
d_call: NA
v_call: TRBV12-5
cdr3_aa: CASGLQASGNTIYF
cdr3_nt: TGTGCTAGTGGTTTGCAGGCGTCTGGAAACACCATATATTTT